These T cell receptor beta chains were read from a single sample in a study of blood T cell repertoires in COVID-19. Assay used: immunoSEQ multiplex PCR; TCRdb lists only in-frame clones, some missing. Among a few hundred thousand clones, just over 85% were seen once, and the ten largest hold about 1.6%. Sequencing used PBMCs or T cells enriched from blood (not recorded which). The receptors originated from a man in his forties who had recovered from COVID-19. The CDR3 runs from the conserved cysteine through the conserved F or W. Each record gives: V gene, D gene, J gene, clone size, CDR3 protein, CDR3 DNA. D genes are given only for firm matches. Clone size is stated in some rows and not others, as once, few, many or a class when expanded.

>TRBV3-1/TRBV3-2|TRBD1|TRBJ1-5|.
CASSARDRGLRSNQPQHF
TGTGCCAGCAGCGCCCGGGACAGGGGGCTGCGAAGCAATCAGCCCCAGCATTTT
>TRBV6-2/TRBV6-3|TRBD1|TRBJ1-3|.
CASSYDQGDHSGNTIYF
TGTGCCAGCAGTTATGATCAGGGGGATCACTCTGGAAACACCATATATTTT
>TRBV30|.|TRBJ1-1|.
CAWSSRGWAAFF
TGTGCCTGGAGTTCAAGGGGTTGGGCAGCTTTCTTT
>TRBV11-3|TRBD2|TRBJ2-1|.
CASSRLLAGGYNEQFF
TGTGCCAGCAGCCGCCTTTTAGCGGGGGGGTACAATGAGCAGTTCTTC
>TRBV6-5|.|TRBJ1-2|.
CASSIDRYGYTF
TGTGCCAGCAGTATCGACAGATATGGCTACACCTTC
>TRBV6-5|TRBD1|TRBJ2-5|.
CASSTVDREETQYF
TGTGCCAGCAGTACCGTGGACAGGGAAGAGACCCAGTACTTC
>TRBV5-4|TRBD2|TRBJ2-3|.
CASSLSTSGSVDTQYF
TGTGCCAGCAGCTTGTCAACTAGCGGGAGTGTAGATACGCAGTATTTT
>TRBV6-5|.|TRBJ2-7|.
CASSLHRFVYEQYF
TGTGCCAGCAGCCTCCACAGGTTCGTCTACGAGCAGTACTTC
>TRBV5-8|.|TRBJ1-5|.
CASSSEAYSNQPQHF
TGTGCCAGCAGCTCCGAAGCTTATAGCAATCAGCCCCAGCATTTT
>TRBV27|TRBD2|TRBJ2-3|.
CASSLNGGSSTDTQYF
TGTGCCAGCAGTTTAAACGGGGGGAGTAGCACAGATACGCAGTATTTT
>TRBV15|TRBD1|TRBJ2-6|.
CATRGQGTPSGANVLTF
TGTGCCACCAGGGGACAGGGGACTCCCTCTGGGGCCAACGTCCTGACTTTC
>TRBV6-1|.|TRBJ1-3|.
CASSEARGHGNTIYF
TGTGCCAGCAGTGAAGCCAGGGGTCACGGAAACACCATATATTTT
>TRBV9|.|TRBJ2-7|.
CASSPTDRNSYEQYF
TGTGCCAGCAGCCCAACGGACAGAAACTCCTACGAGCAGTACTTC
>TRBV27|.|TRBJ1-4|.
CATRSATNEKLFF
TGTGCCACTAGATCTGCAACTAATGAAAAACTGTTTTTT
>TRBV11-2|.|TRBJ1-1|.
CASSFDRQGGTEAFF
TGTGCCAGCAGCTTTGACCGTCAGGGAGGCACTGAAGCTTTCTTT
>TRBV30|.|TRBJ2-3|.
CAWSVGGEAQYF
TGTGCCTGGAGTGTAGGTGGCGAGGCGCAGTATTTT
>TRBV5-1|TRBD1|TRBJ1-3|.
CASSAGTGGAGNTIYF
TGCGCCAGCAGCGCCGGGACAGGGGGCGCTGGAAACACCATATATTTT
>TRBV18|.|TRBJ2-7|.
CASSTGHYEQYF
TGTGCCAGCTCCACCGGTCATTACGAGCAGTACTTC
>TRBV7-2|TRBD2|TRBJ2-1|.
CASSLEGGWTYNEQFF
TGTGCCAGCAGCTTAGAGGGAGGGTGGACCTACAATGAGCAGTTCTTC
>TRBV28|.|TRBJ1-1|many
CASSPRENTEAFF
TGTGCCAGCAGTCCCCGGGAGAACACTGAAGCTTTCTTT
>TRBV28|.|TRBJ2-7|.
CASSLFREEQYF
TGTGCCAGCAGTTTATTTCGGGAAGAGCAGTACTTC
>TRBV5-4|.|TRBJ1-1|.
CASSLAGEAFF
TGTGCCAGCAGCTTGGCGGGGGAAGCTTTCTTT
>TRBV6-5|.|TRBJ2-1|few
CASGIGTFNEQFF
TGTGCCAGCGGGATAGGGACTTTCAATGAGCAGTTCTTC
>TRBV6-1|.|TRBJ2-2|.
CASSEAAMNTGELFF
TGTGCCAGCAGTGAGGCGGCCATGAACACCGGGGAGCTGTTTTTT
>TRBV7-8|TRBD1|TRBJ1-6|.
CASSFRDRLDSPLHF
TGTGCCAGCAGCTTCCGGGACAGGCTAGATTCACCCCTCCACTTT
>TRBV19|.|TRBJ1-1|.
CASEGLPGGTEAFF
TGTGCCAGTGAGGGTCTTCCGGGGGGCACTGAAGCTTTCTTT
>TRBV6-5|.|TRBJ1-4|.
CASSYTKEGEKLFF
TGTGCCAGCAGTTATACGAAGGAGGGTGAAAAACTGTTTTTT
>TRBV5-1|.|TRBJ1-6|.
CASSLVSGKNNSPLHF
TGCGCCAGCAGCTTGGTATCAGGGAAGAATAATTCACCCCTCCACTTT
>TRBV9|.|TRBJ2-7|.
CASSPYIGAELYEQYF
TGTGCCAGCAGCCCATACATAGGGGCAGAGCTTTACGAGCAGTACTTC
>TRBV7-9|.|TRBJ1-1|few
CASSLGHSNTEAFF
TGTGCCAGCAGCTTGGGACATTCGAACACTGAAGCTTTCTTT
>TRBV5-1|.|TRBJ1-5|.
CASSLAGDSNQPQHF
TGCGCCAGCAGCTTGGCAGGGGATAGCAATCAGCCCCAGCATTTT
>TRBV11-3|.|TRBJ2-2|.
CASSLGPGEYTGELFF
TGTGCCAGCAGCTTAGGACCGGGAGAATACACCGGGGAGCTGTTTTTT
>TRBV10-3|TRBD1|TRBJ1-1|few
CAISGDRGGTEAFF
TGTGCCATCAGTGGCGACAGGGGAGGCACTGAAGCTTTCTTT
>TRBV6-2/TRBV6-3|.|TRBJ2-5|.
CASSYSSRETQYF
TGTGCCAGCAGTTACAGTAGCCGGGAGACCCAGTACTTC
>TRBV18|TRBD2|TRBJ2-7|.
CASSISGGASGEQYF
TGTGCCAGCTCAATCTCGGGGGGGGCCTCAGGAGAGCAGTACTTC
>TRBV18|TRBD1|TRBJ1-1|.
CASSIQGGANTEAFF
TGTGCCAGCTCTATACAGGGGGGCGCGAACACTGAAGCTTTCTTT
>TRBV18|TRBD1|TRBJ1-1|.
CASSPKDRGWDTEAFF
TGTGCCAGCTCACCAAAGGACAGGGGCTGGGACACTGAAGCTTTCTTT
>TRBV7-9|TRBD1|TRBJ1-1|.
CASSQSPAADRGAFF
TGTGCCAGCAGCCAGTCCCCCGCCGCCGACAGGGGGGCTTTCTTT
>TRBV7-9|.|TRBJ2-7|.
CASSLLGQGLEQYF
TGTGCCAGCAGCTTACTAGGGCAGGGGCTCGAGCAGTACTTC